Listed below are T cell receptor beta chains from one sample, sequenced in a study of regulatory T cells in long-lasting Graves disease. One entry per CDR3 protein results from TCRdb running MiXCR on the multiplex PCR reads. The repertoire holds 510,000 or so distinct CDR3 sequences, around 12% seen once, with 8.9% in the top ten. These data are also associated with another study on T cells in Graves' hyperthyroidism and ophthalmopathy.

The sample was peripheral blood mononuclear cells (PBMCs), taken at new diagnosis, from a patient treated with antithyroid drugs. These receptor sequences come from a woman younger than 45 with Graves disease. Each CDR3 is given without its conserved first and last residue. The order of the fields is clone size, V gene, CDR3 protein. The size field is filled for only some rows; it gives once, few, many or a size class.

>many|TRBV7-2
ASSLGGLAGGGGETQY
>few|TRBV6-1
ASEDRGRGEQY
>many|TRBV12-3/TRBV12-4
ASSLETRGPAATGELF
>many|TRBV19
ASRRTGDAETQY
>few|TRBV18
ASSPPRSRNEQF
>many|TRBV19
ASSMGPGGNTIY
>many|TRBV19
ASTHIRDTEAF
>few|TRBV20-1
SARDGGRATGELF
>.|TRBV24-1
ATSDRNPSSGSMNEQF
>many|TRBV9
ASSVWMTGELF
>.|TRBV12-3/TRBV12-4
ASSFRPSNTGELF
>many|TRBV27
ASSLSNRGKIYEQY
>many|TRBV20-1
SARGAGPTSYEQY
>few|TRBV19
ASSRNTIY
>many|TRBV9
ASSVASVDNYGYT
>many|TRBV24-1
ATSDETGTGKETQY
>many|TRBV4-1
ASSQADRTGNTIY
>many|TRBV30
AWSAHQVETQY
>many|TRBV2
ASSEMGSGPNYEQY
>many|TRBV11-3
ASSRPGQSYNEQF
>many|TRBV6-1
ASSEGPHGWGTGELF
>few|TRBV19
ASSILQGDEQF
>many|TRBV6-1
ASSPQIGGTANTIY
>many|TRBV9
ASSVGIGGNQPQH
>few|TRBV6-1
ASGPGTAYEQY
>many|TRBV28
ASSRQPYTGELF
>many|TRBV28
ASSSFGDEQY
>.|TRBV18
ASSPSPGQTCEQY
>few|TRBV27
ASSFVGGQPNTGELF
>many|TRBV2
ASRWGVGEQY
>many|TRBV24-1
ATSDFPGGNTDTQY
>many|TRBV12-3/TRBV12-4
ASSPPALQREYTDTQY
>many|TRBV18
ASSPPGDYNEQF
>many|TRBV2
ASSIHRGGSTEAF
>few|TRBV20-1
SARRRQASMNTEAF
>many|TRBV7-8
ASSSGASGSTDTQY
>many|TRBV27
ASSLDGLGFNEKLF
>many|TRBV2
ASKGSFGTEAF
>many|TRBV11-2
ASSPIGGQGNTEAF
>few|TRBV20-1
SAPPAVRDRGYEQY